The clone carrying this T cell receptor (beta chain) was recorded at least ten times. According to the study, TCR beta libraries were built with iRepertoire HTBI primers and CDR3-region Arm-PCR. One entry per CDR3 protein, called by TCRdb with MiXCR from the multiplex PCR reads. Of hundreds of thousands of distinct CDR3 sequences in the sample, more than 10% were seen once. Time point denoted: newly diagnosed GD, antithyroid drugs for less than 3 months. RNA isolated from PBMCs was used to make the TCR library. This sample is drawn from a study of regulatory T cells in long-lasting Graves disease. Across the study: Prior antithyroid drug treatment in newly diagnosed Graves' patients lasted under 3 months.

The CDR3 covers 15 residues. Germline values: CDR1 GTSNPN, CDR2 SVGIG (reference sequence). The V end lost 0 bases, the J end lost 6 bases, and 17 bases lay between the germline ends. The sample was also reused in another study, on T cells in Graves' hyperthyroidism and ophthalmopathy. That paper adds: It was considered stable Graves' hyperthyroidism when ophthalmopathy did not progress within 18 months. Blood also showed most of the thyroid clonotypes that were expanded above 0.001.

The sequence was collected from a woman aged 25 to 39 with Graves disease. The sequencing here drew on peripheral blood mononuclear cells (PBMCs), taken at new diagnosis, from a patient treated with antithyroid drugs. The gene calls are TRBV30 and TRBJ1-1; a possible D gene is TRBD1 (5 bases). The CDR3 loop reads CAWSVRGRLLPEAFF. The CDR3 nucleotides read TGTGCCTGGAGTGTACGGGGGAGACTTTTGCCTGAAGCTTTCTTT.